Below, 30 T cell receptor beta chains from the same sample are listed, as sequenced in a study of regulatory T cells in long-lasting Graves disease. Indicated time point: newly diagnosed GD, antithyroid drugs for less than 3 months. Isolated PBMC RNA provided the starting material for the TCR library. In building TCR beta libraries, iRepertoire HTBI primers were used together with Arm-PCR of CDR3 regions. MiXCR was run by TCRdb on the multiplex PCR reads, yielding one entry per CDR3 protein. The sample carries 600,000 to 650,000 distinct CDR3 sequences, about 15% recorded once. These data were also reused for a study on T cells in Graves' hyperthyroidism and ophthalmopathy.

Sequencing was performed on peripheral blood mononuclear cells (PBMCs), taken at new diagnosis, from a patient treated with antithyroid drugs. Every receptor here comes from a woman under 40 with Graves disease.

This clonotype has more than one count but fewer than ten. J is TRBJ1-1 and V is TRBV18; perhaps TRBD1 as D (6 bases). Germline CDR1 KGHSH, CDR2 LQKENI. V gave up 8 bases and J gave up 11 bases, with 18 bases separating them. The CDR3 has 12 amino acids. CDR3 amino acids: CASVSEGGKAFF. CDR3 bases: TGTGCCAGCGTCAGCGAAGGGGGTAAGGCTTTCTTT. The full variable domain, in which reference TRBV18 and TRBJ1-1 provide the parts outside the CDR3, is NAGVMQNPRHLVRRRGQEARLRCSPMKGHSHVYWYRQLPEEGLKFMVYLQKENIIDESGMPKERFSAEFPKEGPSILRIQQVVRGDSAAYFCASVSEGGKAFFGQGTRLTVV.

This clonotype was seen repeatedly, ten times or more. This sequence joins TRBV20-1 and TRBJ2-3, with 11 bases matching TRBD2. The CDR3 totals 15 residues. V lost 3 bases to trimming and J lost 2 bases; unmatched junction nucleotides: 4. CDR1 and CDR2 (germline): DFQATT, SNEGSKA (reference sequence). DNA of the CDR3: TGCAGTGCTAGGGGACTAGCGGAGAACACAGATACGCAGTATTTT. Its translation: CSARGLAENTDTQYF.

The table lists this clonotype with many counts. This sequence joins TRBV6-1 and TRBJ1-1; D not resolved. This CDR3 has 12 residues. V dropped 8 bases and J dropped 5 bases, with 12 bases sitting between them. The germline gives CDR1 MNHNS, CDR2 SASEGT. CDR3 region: CASGERGTEAFF. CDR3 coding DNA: TGTGCCAGCGGGGAGAGAGGGACTGAAGCTTTCTTT.

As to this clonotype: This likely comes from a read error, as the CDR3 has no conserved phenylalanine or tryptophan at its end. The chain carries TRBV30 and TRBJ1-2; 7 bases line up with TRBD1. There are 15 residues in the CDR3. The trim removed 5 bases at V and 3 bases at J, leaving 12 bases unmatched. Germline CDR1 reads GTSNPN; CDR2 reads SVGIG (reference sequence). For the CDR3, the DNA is TGTGCCTGGGGACCCCGACAGGGAATGTACTATGGCTACACCCTC. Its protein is CAWGPRQGMYYGYTL.

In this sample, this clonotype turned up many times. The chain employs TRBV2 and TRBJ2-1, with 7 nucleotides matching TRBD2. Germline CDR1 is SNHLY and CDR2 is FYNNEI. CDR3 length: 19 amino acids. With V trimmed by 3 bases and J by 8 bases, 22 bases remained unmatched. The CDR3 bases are TGTGCCAGCAGTGACGGTCCGGGGAGGAGATATGGGGGAGGGCATGAGCAGTTCTTC. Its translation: CASSDGPGRRYGGGHEQFF.

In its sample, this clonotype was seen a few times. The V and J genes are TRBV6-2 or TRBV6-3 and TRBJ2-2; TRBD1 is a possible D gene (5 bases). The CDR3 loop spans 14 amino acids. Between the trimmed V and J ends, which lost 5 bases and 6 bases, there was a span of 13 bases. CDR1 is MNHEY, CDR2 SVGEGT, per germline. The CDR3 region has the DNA TGTGCCAGCAGTGAATCCCAGGGTTCCGGGGAGCTGTTTTTT. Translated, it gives CASSESQGSGELFF.

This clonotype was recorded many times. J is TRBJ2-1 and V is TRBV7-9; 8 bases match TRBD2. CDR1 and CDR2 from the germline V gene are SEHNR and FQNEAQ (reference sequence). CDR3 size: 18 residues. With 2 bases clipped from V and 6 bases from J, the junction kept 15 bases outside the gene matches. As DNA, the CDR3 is TGTGCCAGCAGCTTAATACCCTTTGAGCTAGCGGGTTCCAATGAGCAGTTCTTC. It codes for CASSLIPFELAGSNEQFF.

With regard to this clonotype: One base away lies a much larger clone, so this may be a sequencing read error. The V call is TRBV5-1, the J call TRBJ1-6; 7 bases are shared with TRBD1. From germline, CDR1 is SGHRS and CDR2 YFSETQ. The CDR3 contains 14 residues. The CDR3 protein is CASSHGQDNSPLRF. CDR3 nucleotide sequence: TGCGCCAGCAGCCACGGACAGGATAATTCACCCCTCCGCTTT.

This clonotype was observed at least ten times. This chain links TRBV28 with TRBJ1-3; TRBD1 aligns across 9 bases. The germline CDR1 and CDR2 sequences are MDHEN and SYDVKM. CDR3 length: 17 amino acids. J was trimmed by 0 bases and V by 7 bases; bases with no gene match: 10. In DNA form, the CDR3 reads TGTGCCAGCACCACAGGGGGCTTCATGTACTCTGGAAACACCATATATTTT. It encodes CASTTGGFMYSGNTIYF. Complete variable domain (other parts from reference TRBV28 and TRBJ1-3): DVKVTQSSRYLVKRTGEKVFLECVQDMDHENMFWYRQDPGLGLRLIYFSYDVKMKEKGDIPEGYSVSREKKERFSLILESASTNQTSMYLCASTTGGFMYSGNTIYFGEGSWLTVV.

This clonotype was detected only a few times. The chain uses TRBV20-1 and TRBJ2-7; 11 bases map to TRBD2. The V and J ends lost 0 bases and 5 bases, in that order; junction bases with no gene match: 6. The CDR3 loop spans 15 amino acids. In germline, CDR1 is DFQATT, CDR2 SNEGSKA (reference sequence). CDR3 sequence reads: CSARDWTSGSNEQYF. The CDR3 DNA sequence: TGCAGTGCTAGAGATTGGACTAGCGGGTCCAACGAGCAGTACTTC.

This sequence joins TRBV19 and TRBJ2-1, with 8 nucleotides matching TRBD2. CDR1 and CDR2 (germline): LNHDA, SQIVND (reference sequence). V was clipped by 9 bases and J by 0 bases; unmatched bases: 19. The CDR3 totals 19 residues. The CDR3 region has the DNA TGTGCCAGCTCGACGGGACTAGGCTTTAATACGGGCTCCTACAATGAGCAGTTCTTC. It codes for CASSTGLGFNTGSYNEQFF. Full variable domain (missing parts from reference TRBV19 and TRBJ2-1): DGGITQSPKYLFRKEGQNVTLSCEQNLNHDAMYWYRQDPGQGLRLIYYSQIVNDFQKGDIAEGYSVSREKKESFPLTVTSAQKNPTAFYLCASSTGLGFNTGSYNEQFFGPGTRLTVL.

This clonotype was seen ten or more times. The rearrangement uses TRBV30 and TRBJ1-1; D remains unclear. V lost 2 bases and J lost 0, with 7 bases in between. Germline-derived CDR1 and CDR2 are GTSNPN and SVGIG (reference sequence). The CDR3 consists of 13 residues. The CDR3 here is CAWSHQLNTEAFF. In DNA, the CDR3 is TGTGCCTGGAGTCATCAGTTGAACACTGAAGCTTTCTTT.

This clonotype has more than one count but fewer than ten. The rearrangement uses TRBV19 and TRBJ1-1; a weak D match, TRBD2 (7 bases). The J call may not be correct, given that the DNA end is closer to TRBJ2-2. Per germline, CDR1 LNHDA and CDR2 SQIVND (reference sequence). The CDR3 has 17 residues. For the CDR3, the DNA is TGTGCCAGTAGACCCTCCTACAGGGTTGGGAGGGACGGGGAGCTGTTTTTT. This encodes CASRPSYRVGRDGELFF.

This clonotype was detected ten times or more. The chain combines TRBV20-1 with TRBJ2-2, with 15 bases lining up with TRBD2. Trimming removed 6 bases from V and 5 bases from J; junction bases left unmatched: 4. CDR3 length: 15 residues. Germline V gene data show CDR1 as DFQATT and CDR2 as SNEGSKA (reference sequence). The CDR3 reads CSARTSGRETGELFF. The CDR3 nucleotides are TGCAGTGCAAGGACTAGCGGGAGGGAAACCGGGGAGCTGTTTTTT.

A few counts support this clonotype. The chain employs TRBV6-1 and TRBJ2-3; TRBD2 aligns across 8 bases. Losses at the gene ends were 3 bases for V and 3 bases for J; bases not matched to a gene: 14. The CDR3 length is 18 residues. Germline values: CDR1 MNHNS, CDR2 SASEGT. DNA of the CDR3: TGTGCCAGCAGTGAGACCAGCGGGAGTTTATTAAGTACAGATACGCAGTATTTT. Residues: CASSETSGSLLSTDTQYF.

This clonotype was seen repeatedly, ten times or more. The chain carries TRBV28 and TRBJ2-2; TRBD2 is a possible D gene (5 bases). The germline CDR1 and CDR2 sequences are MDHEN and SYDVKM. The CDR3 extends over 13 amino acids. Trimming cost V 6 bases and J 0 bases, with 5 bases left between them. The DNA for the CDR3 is TGTGCCAGCAGGACTACGAACACCGGGGAGCTGTTTTTT. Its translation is CASRTTNTGELFF.

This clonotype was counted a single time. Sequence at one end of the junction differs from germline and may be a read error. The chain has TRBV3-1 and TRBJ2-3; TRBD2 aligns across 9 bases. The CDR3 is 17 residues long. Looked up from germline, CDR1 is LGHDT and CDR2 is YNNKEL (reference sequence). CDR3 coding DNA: TGTGCCAGCGGCCAAGTCTTTAGCGGGAGAATTGCAGATACGCAGTATTTT. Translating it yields CASGQVFSGRIADTQYF.

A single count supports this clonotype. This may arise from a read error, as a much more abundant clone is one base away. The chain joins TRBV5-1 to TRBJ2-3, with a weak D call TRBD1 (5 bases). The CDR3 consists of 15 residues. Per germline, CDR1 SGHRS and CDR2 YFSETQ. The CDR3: CASSSLGQGADTQYF. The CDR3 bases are TGTGCCAGCAGCTCCCTGGGGCAGGGCGCAGATACGCAGTATTTT.

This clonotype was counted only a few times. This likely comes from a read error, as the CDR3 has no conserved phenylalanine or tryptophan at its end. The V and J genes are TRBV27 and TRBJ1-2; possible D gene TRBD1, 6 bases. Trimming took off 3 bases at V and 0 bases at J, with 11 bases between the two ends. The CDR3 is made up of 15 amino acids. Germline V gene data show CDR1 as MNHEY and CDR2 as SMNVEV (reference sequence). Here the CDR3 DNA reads TGTGCCAGCAGTTTTGCCCAGGGGTCTAACTATGGCTACACCTCC. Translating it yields CASSFAQGSNYGYTS.

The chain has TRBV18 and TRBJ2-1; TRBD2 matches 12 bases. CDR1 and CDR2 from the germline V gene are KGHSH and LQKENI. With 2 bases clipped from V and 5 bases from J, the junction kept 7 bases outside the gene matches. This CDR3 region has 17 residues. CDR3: CASSPTGLAGNDNEQFF. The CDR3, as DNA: TGTGCCAGCTCACCAACTGGACTAGCGGGAAACGACAATGAGCAGTTCTTC.

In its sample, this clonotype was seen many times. CDR3 protein: CASSAGGSTDQPQHF. The DNA for the CDR3 is TGTGCCAGCAGCGCCGGGGGCTCGACCGATCAGCCCCAGCATTTT. J is TRBJ1-5 and V is TRBV7-9; TRBD1 might be the D (6 bases). Trimming removed 5 bases at V and 5 bases at J, with 16 bases between. CDR3 size: 15 residues. Germline lookup yields CDR1 SEHNR and CDR2 FQNEAQ (reference sequence).

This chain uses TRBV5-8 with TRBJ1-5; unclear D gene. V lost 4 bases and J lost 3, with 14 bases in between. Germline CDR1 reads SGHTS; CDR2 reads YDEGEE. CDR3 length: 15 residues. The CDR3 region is CASSPVGRFNQPQHF. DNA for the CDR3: TGTGCCAGCAGCCCAGTCGGCAGGTTCAATCAGCCCCAGCATTTT.

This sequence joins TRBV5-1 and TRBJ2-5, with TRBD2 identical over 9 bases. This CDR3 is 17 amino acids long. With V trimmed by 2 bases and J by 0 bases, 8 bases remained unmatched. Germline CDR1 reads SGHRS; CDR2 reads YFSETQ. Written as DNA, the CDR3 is TGCGCCAGCAGCTTTCACCCGGGACTAGCAAACCAAGAGACCCAGTACTTC. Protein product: CASSFHPGLANQETQYF.

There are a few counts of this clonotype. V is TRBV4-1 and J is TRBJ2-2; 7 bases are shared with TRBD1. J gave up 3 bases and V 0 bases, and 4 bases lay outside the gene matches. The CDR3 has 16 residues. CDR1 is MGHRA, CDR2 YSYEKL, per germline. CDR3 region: CASSQDDRAHTGELFF. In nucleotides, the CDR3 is TGCGCCAGCAGCCAAGATGACAGGGCCCACACCGGGGAGCTGTTTTTT.

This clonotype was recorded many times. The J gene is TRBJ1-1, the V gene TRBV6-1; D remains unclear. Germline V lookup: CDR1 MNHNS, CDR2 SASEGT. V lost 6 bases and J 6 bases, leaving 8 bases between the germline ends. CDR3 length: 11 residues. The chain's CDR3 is CASREQPEAFF. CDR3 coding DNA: TGTGCCAGCAGAGAACAGCCTGAAGCTTTCTTT.

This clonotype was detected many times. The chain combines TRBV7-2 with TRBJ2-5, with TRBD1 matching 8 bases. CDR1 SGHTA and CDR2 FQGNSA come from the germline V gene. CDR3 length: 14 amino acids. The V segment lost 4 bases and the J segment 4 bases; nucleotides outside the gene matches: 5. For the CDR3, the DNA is TGTGCCAGCAGCTGGGGTGGACAGGGAGAGACCCAGTACTTC. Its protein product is CASSWGGQGETQYF. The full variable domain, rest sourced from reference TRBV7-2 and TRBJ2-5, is GAGVSQSPSNKVTEKGKDVELRCDPISGHTALYWYRQSLGQGLEFLIYFQGNSAPDKSGLPSDRFSAERTGGSVSTLTIQRTQQEDSAVYLCASSWGGQGETQYFGPGTRLLVL.

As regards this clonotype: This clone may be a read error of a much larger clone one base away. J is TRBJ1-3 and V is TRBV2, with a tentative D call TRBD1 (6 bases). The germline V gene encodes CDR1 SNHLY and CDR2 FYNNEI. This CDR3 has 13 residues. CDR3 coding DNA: TGTGCCAGGGAGGACAGCTCTGGAAGCACCATATATTTT. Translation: CAREDSSGSTIYF.

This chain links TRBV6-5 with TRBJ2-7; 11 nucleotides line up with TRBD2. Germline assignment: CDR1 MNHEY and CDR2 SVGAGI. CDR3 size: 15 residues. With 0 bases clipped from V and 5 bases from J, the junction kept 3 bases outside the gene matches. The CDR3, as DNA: TGTGCCAGCAGTTACTCGTCGACTAGCGGGAACGAGCAGTACTTC. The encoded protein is CASSYSSTSGNEQYF.

The CDR3 loop reads CASSLEINVDTQYF. The CDR3 nucleotides read TGCGCCAGCAGCTTGGAGATCAACGTCGATACGCAGTATTTT. The chain employs TRBV5-1 and TRBJ2-3; D is uncertain. V was trimmed by 0 bases and J by 6 bases, leaving 11 bases between them. Germline V gene sequence: CDR1 SGHRS, CDR2 YFSETQ. The CDR3 is 14 residues long.

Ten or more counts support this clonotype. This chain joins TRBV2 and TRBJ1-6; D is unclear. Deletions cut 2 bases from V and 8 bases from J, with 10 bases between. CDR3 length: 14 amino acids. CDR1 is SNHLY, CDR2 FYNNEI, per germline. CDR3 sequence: CASSERQLYSPLHF. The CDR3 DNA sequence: TGTGCCAGCAGTGAAAGGCAGCTTTATTCACCCCTCCACTTT.